This T cell receptor (beta chain) is from a study of T cell changes during pregnancy in multiple sclerosis. The length of the CDR3 is 14 residues. Germline CDR1 is SQVTM and CDR2 is ANQGSEA. With respect to this clone: Compared with germline, one end of the junction differs, possibly owing to a read error. Other DNA sequences in the sample encode the same CDR3.

The table came from immunoSEQ multiplex PCR; TCRdb's copy has only in-frame clones and leaves some out. Of tens of thousands of clones in the sample, around 90% were seen once. The input for sequencing was CD4+ T cells from peripheral blood mononuclear cells, taken before pregnancy. The J gene is TRBJ1-2, the V gene TRBV29-1; TRBD1 might be the D (6 bases). The TCR was taken from a female donor with multiple sclerosis, enrolled in a pregnancy study. For the CDR3, the DNA is TGCAGCGTTGGGGACGACAGGATGGCCGGCGGCTACACTTTC. Protein product: CSVGDDRMAGGYTF.